These T cell receptor beta chains were read from a single sample in a study of identical twins. Each CDR3 protein gets one entry after TCRdb re-called the 5' RACE reads with MiXCR. The sample lists approximately 190,000 distinct CDR3 sequences; more than 15% were seen once. This sample was also put to use in a study of T cells expressing NK-cell markers.

The sequenced material came from CD8+ T cells sorted from blood. These receptors were taken from a woman between 18 and 29 years old in good health. The CDR3 runs from the conserved cysteine through the conserved F or W. The D gene is left open where the match is weak. The size of a clone is reported for some rows only, either as once, few or many, or as a class for expanded clones.

TRBJ2-1,NA,NA,TRBV12-3/TRBV12-4,CASSLFPYNEQFF,TGTGCCAGCAGTTTATTCCCTTACAATGAGCAGTTCTTC
TRBJ2-1,few,NA,TRBV19,CASSITKNNEQFF,TGTGCCAGTAGTATAACGAAAAACAATGAGCAGTTCTTC
TRBJ2-4,few,NA,TRBV29-1,CSVVRAGNIQYF,TGCAGCGTCGTCCGGGCCGGGAACATTCAGTACTTC
TRBJ2-7,few,NA,TRBV6-5,CASSTDGTYEQYF,TGTGCCAGCAGTACTGACGGAACCTACGAGCAGTACTTC
TRBJ2-7,many,TRBD1,TRBV6-5,CASSSQGYEQYF,TGTGCCAGCAGTTCACAGGGGTACGAGCAGTACTTC
TRBJ1-2,NA,TRBD1,TRBV18,CASSQDRSGPHGYTF,TGTGCCAGCTCACAGGACAGGTCGGGCCCTCATGGCTACACCTTC
TRBJ1-6,NA,NA,TRBV6-2/TRBV6-3,CASSAGLYNSPLHF,TGTGCCAGCAGCGCGGGACTGTATAATTCACCCCTCCACTTT
TRBJ2-3,NA,NA,TRBV9,CASSVPAGPAGRGSTDTQYF,TGTGCCAGCAGCGTACCCGCGGGACCAGCTGGCAGGGGGAGCACAGATACGCAGTATTTT
TRBJ2-6,NA,NA,TRBV7-3,CASSHPGANVLTF,TGTGCCAGCAGCCACCCCGGGGCCAACGTCCTGACTTTC
TRBJ2-7,once,TRBD1,TRBV30,CASSGTAPSYEQYF,TGTGCCTCCTCCGGGACAGCCCCCTCCTACGAGCAGTACTTC
TRBJ1-1,NA,NA,TRBV11-2,CASSQTGGDTEAFF,TGTGCCAGCAGCCAGACAGGAGGGGACACTGAAGCTTTCTTT
TRBJ2-7,many,NA,TRBV5-1,CASSTGGPSYEQYF,TGCGCCAGCAGCACCGGGGGTCCTTCCTACGAGCAGTACTTC
TRBJ1-5,medium-sized,NA,TRBV13,CASSASQGGGQYQPQHF,TGTGCCAGCAGCGCATCACAGGGAGGTGGACAATATCAGCCCCAGCATTTT
TRBJ2-3,NA,NA,TRBV20-1,CSLTGSRYGTDTQYF,TGCAGTCTGACAGGCAGTAGATATGGCACAGATACGCAGTATTTT
TRBJ2-7,few,NA,TRBV10-2,CASSEARGRGEQYF,TGCGCCAGCAGTGAGGCAAGGGGAAGAGGGGAGCAGTACTTC
TRBJ2-7,NA,NA,TRBV7-9,CASSPRDGAYEQYF,TGTGCCAGCAGCCCCCGGGACGGAGCCTACGAGCAGTACTTC
TRBJ2-1,few,NA,TRBV15,CATSRDRGEYNEQFF,TGTGCCACCAGCAGAGACAGGGGAGAGTACAATGAGCAGTTCTTC
TRBJ1-1,few,NA,TRBV29-1,CSVEKQDNTEAFF,TGCAGCGTTGAAAAACAGGATAATACTGAAGCTTTCTTT
TRBJ2-7,few,TRBD1,TRBV2,CASSDGTGGYYEQYF,TGTGCCAGCAGCGACGGGACAGGGGGGTACTACGAGCAGTACTTC
TRBJ2-3,few,NA,TRBV12-3/TRBV12-4,CASRQGGGMDTQYF,TGTGCCAGCAGGCAAGGGGGGGGCATGGATACGCAGTATTTT
TRBJ2-1,NA,NA,TRBV6-2/TRBV6-3,CASLRGDGNNEQFF,TGTGCCTCTCTAAGGGGGGACGGCAACAATGAGCAGTTCTTC
TRBJ2-3,NA,TRBD2,TRBV10-3,CAITASGGASTDTQYF,TGTGCCATCACAGCTAGCGGGGGGGCTAGCACAGATACGCAGTATTTT
TRBJ2-7,few,NA,TRBV15,CATRSRVADPYEQYF,TGTGCCACCAGGTCTAGAGTGGCCGATCCCTACGAGCAGTACTTC
TRBJ1-1,NA,NA,TRBV18,CASSTREDTEAFF,TGTGCCAGCTCAACCAGGGAGGACACTGAAGCTTTCTTT
TRBJ2-1,few,NA,TRBV5-6,CASSLGGGGTYNEQFF,TGTGCCAGCAGCTTGGGGGGTGGGGGGACCTACAATGAGCAGTTCTTC
TRBJ2-6,NA,TRBD1,TRBV29-1,CSFTGGFAGANVLTF,TGCAGCTTCACAGGGGGATTTGCCGGGGCCAACGTCCTGACTTTC
TRBJ2-7,few,NA,TRBV29-1,CSVEGLKGEQYF,TGCAGCGTTGAAGGTCTTAAGGGCGAGCAGTACTTC
TRBJ2-1,NA,TRBD2,TRBV9,CASSYSGSNYNEQFF,TGTGCCAGCAGCTACAGCGGGAGCAACTACAATGAGCAGTTCTTC
TRBJ2-3,NA,TRBD2,TRBV6-5,CASSYTSGGNTDTQYF,TGTGCCAGCAGTTATACTAGCGGGGGGAACACAGATACGCAGTATTTT
TRBJ2-4,few,NA,TRBV15,CATSRDLEAKAKNIQYF,TGTGCCACCAGCAGAGATTTGGAGGCGAAAGCCAAAAACATTCAGTACTTC
TRBJ2-7,NA,TRBD1,TRBV5-5,CASRGQGNEQYF,TGTGCCAGCAGGGGACAGGGGAACGAGCAGTACTTC
TRBJ2-1,NA,NA,TRBV9,CASSNRLGDTGYNEQFF,TGTGCCAGCAGCAACCGTTTAGGGGACACGGGTTACAATGAGCAGTTCTTC
TRBJ2-7,NA,TRBD2,TRBV6-5,CASSYAASGAYEQYF,TGTGCCAGCAGTTACGCGGCTAGCGGGGCCTACGAGCAGTACTTC
TRBJ2-5,few,NA,TRBV9,CASSVASSLETQYF,TGTGCCAGCAGCGTAGCTTCTTCTTTAGAGACCCAGTACTTC
TRBJ2-1,NA,NA,TRBV14,CASSQYRHEQFF,TGTGCCAGCAGCCAGTACCGGCATGAGCAGTTCTTC
TRBJ1-2,few,NA,TRBV29-1,CSVEDRFGGGSYGYTF,TGCAGCGTTGAAGATCGGTTCGGGGGGGGGTCCTATGGCTACACCTTC
TRBJ2-7,NA,TRBD1,TRBV29-1,CSVEQGDGEQYF,TGCAGCGTTGAGCAGGGGGATGGCGAGCAGTACTTC
TRBJ1-1,few,NA,TRBV29-1,CSGYPMNTEAFF,TGCAGCGGATATCCGATGAACACTGAAGCTTTCTTT
TRBJ2-3,few,TRBD2,TRBV12-3/TRBV12-4,CASSSIAGGGTDTQYF,TGTGCCAGCAGTTCTATAGCGGGAGGGGGGACAGATACGCAGTATTTT
TRBJ2-2,NA,TRBD2,TRBV10-2,CASGGLATGELFF,TGCGCCAGCGGGGGACTAGCGACCGGGGAGCTGTTTTTT
TRBJ1-2,few,TRBD1,TRBV29-1,CSVESSRQGAGYGYTF,TGCAGCGTTGAATCGTCCAGACAGGGGGCAGGATATGGCTACACCTTC
TRBJ1-1,NA,TRBD1,TRBV7-6,CASSLISGGKMGTEAFF,TGTGCCAGCAGCTTAATTTCAGGGGGCAAGATGGGAACTGAAGCTTTCTTT
TRBJ2-1,many,NA,TRBV7-9,CASSLASNEQFF,TGTGCCAGCAGCTTAGCCAGCAATGAGCAGTTCTTC
TRBJ2-3,many,NA,TRBV10-3,CAISTQKGVADTQYF,TGTGCCATCAGTACCCAAAAAGGGGTCGCAGATACGCAGTATTTT
TRBJ2-1,many,TRBD2,TRBV12-3/TRBV12-4,CASSPPVGGAWFF,TGTGCCAGCAGTCCCCCGGTCGGGGGGGCTTGGTTCTTC
TRBJ1-6,few,NA,TRBV15,CATSRVRDRSPLHF,TGTGCCACCAGCAGAGTCAGGGATAGATCACCCCTCCACTTT